This T cell receptor beta chain was identified during a study of blood T cell repertoires in COVID-19. Study at large: Sites across the United States, Italy and Spain contributed samples from acute and convalescent COVID-19. Nucleic acid was either cDNA or gDNA, and it came from T cells, B-cell-depleted T cells, or PBMCs.

Per the authors' pipeline: For nucleated cells, counts were estimated from reference gene primer amplification. Clones were sequenced by immunoSEQ multiplex PCR, and TCRdb holds only the in-frame ones, with some missing. The D gene and trimming were derived from the DNA, and the V and J assignments and clone size from that table. The table includes 300,000 to 350,000 clones, approximately 87% detected once. Seattle cases were enrolled at active infection and followed longitudinally. This sequence originates from a woman in her forties or fifties with COVID-19, enrolled during active disease. Sequencing was carried out using peripheral blood.

The CDR3 DNA follows: TGTGCCAGCAGTTACCCCAGGGACAGGAACCAGTACGAGCAGTACTTC. It translates to CASSYPRDRNQYEQYF. The J gene is TRBJ2-7, the V gene TRBV6-5; TRBD1 matches at 8 bases. The CDR3 loop spans 16 amino acids. J was trimmed by 4 bases and V by 2 bases; bases with no gene match: 10. The germline CDR1 and CDR2 sequences are MNHEY and SVGAGI.